A single T cell receptor beta chain is shown here with its context. Its antigen remains unidentified. This sample is drawn from a study of blood T cells in healthy people across ages. Study outcomes and limitations: With unsorted PBMCs, a conclusive comparison of naive versus antigen-experienced cells was not possible.

PCR was performed a second time for about 7 to 11 cycles using a sample-barcoded 5' primer and a J-beta primer mix. TCRdb passed the 5' RACE reads through MiXCR, listing each CDR3 protein once. In the table there are just over 1 million distinct CDR3 sequences, 45% of which are singletons. V lost 2 bases and J 5 bases, leaving 12 bases between the germline ends. CDR3 length equals 14 residues. This chain links TRBV12-3 or TRBV12-4 with TRBJ1-1; D possibly corresponds to TRBD1 (6 bases). The sample taken for sequencing was blood. The clonotype was recovered from a woman aged 60-70 years in good health. In nucleotides, the CDR3 is TGTGCCAGCAGTTTATCAGGGGCGGAGACTGAAGCTTTCTTT. Its translation is CASSLSGAETEAFF.